A single sample gave rise to the 32 T cell receptor beta chains below, sequenced in a study of OX40 agonist ivuxolimab in advanced cancers. TCRdb's copy holds only in-frame clones and misses some; the assay was immunoSEQ multiplex PCR. This sample has nearly 70,000 clones, with about 80% found just once. Specimen: CD4+ or CD8+ T cells sorted from blood, collected in a trial of the OX40 agonist ivuxolimab. The receptors come from an adult with an advanced solid tumor such as melanoma, head and neck, liver or kidney cancer.

The chain combines TRBV2 with TRBJ1-2; perhaps TRBD1 as D (6 bases). Trimming removed 1 base from V and 3 bases from J, with 9 bases in between. CDR1 and CDR2 (germline): SNHLY, FYNNEI. This CDR3 contains 14 residues. The CDR3 DNA follows: TGTGCCAGCAGTGAAGAGGACAGACACTATGGCTACACCTTC. This gives the protein CASSEEDRHYGYTF. Using reference TRBV2 and TRBJ1-2 for the parts outside the CDR3, the full variable domain is EPEVTQTPSHQVTQMGQEVILRCVPISNHLYFYWYRQILGQKVEFLVSFYNNEISEKSEIFDDQFSVERPDGSNFTLKIRSTKLEDSAMYFCASSEEDRHYGYTFGSGTRLTVV.

The chain employs TRBV5-1 and TRBJ2-1, with 8 bases lining up with TRBD1. The V and J ends lost 4 bases and 5 bases, in that order; junction bases with no gene match: 5. Germline CDR1 and CDR2: SGHRS and YFSETQ. CDR3 length: 14 residues. CDR3 protein: CASSLRTGNNEQFF. DNA of the CDR3: TGCGCCAGCAGCCTACGGACAGGGAACAATGAGCAGTTCTTC.

This clone was counted once. V usage is TRBV6-5 and J usage is TRBJ1-5; 7 bases are a match to TRBD1. The germline V gene has CDR1 MNHEY and CDR2 SVGAGI. The V and J ends lost 4 bases and 6 bases, in that order; junction bases with no gene match: 6. The length of the CDR3 is 14 residues. The CDR3 nucleotides are TGTGCCAGCAGTTCCTCCAGGGGGAGTCAGCCCCAGCATTTT. This sequence encodes CASSSSRGSQPQHF.

There are a few counts of this clone. Mismatch with germline at one junction end may stem from a read error. V is TRBV10-1 and J is TRBJ2-7; 10 bases fit TRBD1. CDR3 size: 11 residues. The V gene's germline CDR1 is WNHNN and CDR2 SYGVQD (reference sequence). In DNA, the CDR3 is TGCGCCAGCAGGGGGGACAGGGGAGGAGACTTC. It translates to CASRGDRGGDF.

V is TRBV5-1 and J is TRBJ2-4; maybe TRBD2 (7 bases). The CDR3 covers 16 residues. Germline CDR1 and CDR2: SGHRS and YFSETQ. V shed 0 bases and J shed 1 base, with 11 bases lying between them. The chain's CDR3 is CASSLVGGAAKNIQYF. The DNA for the CDR3 is TGCGCCAGCAGCTTGGTTGGGGGGGCGGCCAAAAACATTCAGTACTTC.

This clone was picked up a small number of times. The rearrangement joins TRBV18 to TRBJ1-1; D perhaps matches TRBD1 (6 bases). Germline-derived CDR1 and CDR2 are KGHSH and LQKENI. This CDR3 region has 15 residues. Trimming removed 1 base at V and 3 bases at J, with 12 bases between. The CDR3 loop reads CASSPRRGLDTEAFF. The CDR3 DNA is TGTGCCAGCTCACCACGGAGGGGGTTGGACACTGAAGCTTTCTTT.

The chain carries TRBV11-3 and TRBJ2-1; D gene uncertain. The CDR3 spans 11 residues. From germline, CDR1 is SGHNT and CDR2 YENEEA. The germline V and J ends were trimmed by 0 bases and 8 bases, with 2 bases remaining between them. Here the CDR3 DNA reads TGTGCCAGCAGCTTAGAGGATGAGCAGTTCTTC. This gives the protein CASSLEDEQFF.

V gene TRBV25-1 combines with J gene TRBJ2-3, with TRBD2 matching 9 bases. V shed 1 base, J shed 6 bases, and the junction held 8 bases outside the gene matches. This CDR3 is 16 amino acids long. Germline values: CDR1 MGHDK, CDR2 SYGVNS. The CDR3 region has the DNA TGTGCCAGCAGTGAATTGGGCGGGGGGGCCGCCGATACGCAGTATTTT. The encoded protein is CASSELGGGAADTQYF.

The rearrangement joins TRBV7-8 to TRBJ1-1; D may be TRBD1 (5 bases). CDR1 and CDR2 from the germline V gene are SGHVS and FQNEAQ. V lost 7 bases and J 0 bases, leaving 9 bases between the germline ends. The CDR3 is 13 amino acids. The CDR3 sequence is CASMRGLNTEAFF. The CDR3, as DNA: TGTGCCAGCATGCGGGGCCTGAACACTGAAGCTTTCTTT.

The V gene is TRBV5-1, the J gene TRBJ2-3; TRBD2 matches 7 bases. CDR3 length equals 12 residues. Looked up from germline, CDR1 is SGHRS and CDR2 is YFSETQ. The V gene end was trimmed by 3 bases and the J gene end by 10 bases; junction bases not matched to a gene: 5. The CDR3 spells CASSWGGDAQYF. The CDR3 DNA sequence: TGCGCCAGCAGCTGGGGGGGTGACGCGCAGTATTTT.

The chain has TRBV5-1 and TRBJ2-7; D might be TRBD1 (6 bases). The germline V and J ends were trimmed by 0 bases and 5 bases, with 6 bases remaining between them. Germline CDR1 is SGHRS and CDR2 is YFSETQ. CDR3 length: 12 residues. CDR3 amino acids: CASSLDRDEQYF. The CDR3 DNA is TGCGCCAGCAGCTTGGACAGGGACGAGCAGTACTTC.

The chain couples TRBV5-8 to TRBJ2-4; TRBD1 might be the D (7 bases). Deletions cut 3 bases from V and 2 bases from J, with 15 bases between. Per germline, CDR1 SGHTS and CDR2 YDEGEE. The CDR3 is made up of 16 amino acids. CDR3: CASSSPGDRTKNIQYF. CDR3 sequence (DNA): TGTGCCAGCAGCTCCCCGGGGGACAGAACCAAAAACATTCAGTACTTC.

In this sample, this clone turned up once. CDR3 bases: TGTGCCAGCAGCCAGGGACAGGGGGCCTATTCGGAGCAGTACTTC. Amino acids: CASSQGQGAYSEQYF. The V call is TRBV5-4, the J call TRBJ2-7; 12 nucleotides align to TRBD1. The CDR3 has 15 residues. The V gene's germline CDR1 is SGHNT and CDR2 YYREEE (reference sequence). V shed 4 bases and J 7 bases; nucleotides not matched to a gene: 9.

The V call is TRBV18, the J call TRBJ2-5; D ambiguous. The end of the DNA is better explained by TRBJ2-7, so the J call may be wrong. The germline V gene encodes CDR1 KGHSH and CDR2 LQKENI. The CDR3 sequence is 13 residues long. Here the CDR3 reads CASSQSASYEQYF. In DNA, the CDR3 is TGTGCCAGCTCTCAGTCAGCGTCCTACGAGCAGTACTTC.

This clone appeared once. The chain recombines TRBV5-4 with TRBJ2-5; TRBD2 matches 11 bases. V lost 4 bases to trimming and J lost 5 bases; unmatched junction nucleotides: 7. The CDR3 sequence is 15 residues long. CDR1 SGHNT and CDR2 YYREEE come from the germline V gene (reference sequence). The CDR3 DNA reads TGTGCCAGCAGCCGTAGCGGGGGGGCCTCCGAGACCCAGTACTTC. It specifies CASSRSGGASETQYF.

The V gene is TRBV7-9, the J gene TRBJ2-7; 8 positions match TRBD1. V was pared by 1 base and J by 4 bases, with 3 bases of the junction left unmatched. The CDR3 consists of 14 residues. Germline CDR1 is SEHNR and CDR2 is FQNEAQ (reference sequence). The CDR3 loop is CASSLGQGTYEQYF. The CDR3, as DNA: TGTGCCAGCAGCTTAGGACAGGGGACGTACGAGCAGTACTTC.

This chain links TRBV5-1 with TRBJ2-4; D ambiguous. Trimming removed 0 bases at V and 0 bases at J, with 7 bases between. This CDR3 contains 15 residues. Germline V CDR1 and CDR2: SGHRS, YFSETQ. As DNA, the CDR3 is TGCGCCAGCAGCTTGGCAGGACGAGCCAAAAACATTCAGTACTTC. Translation gives CASSLAGRAKNIQYF.

This clone was counted once. V gene TRBV9 combines with J gene TRBJ1-5; the match to TRBD1 covers 7 bases. This CDR3 spans 14 amino acids. With V trimmed by 2 bases and J by 7 bases, 6 bases remained unmatched. CDR1 SGDLS and CDR2 YYNGEE come from the germline V gene. In DNA, the CDR3 is TGTGCCAGCAGCGTGGGGACAGAAAGACAGCCCCAGCATTTT. As protein: CASSVGTERQPQHF.

V and J are TRBV1 and TRBJ2-2; TRBD2, the table's D call, was not compared with the DNA. TRBV1 is a pseudogene segment. This CDR3 comprises 15 residues. CDR3 in amino acids: CTSSHRGGYTGELFF. CDR3 coding DNA: TGCACCAGCAGCCACCGGGGGGGGTACACCGGGGAGCTGTTTTTT.

This clone has a handful of counts. This chain uses TRBV6-1 with TRBJ2-7; no clear D gene. The CDR3 has 11 amino acids. The V gene's germline CDR1 is MNHNS and CDR2 SASEGT. Trimming shortened V by 7 bases and J by 2 bases, and 6 bases separated the two germline ends. CDR3: CASTLAYEQYF. In nucleotides, the CDR3 is TGTGCCAGCACGCTCGCCTACGAGCAGTACTTC.

J is TRBJ1-1 and V is TRBV5-5; 10 nucleotides align to TRBD1. Germline CDR1 and CDR2: SGHKS and YYEKEE (reference sequence). Trimming took 4 bases from V and 7 from J; bases not matched to a gene: 10. The CDR3 has 15 residues. CDR3 residues: CASSRPGTGVSEAFF. The CDR3 nucleotides read TGTGCCAGCAGCCGTCCCGGGACAGGGGTCAGTGAAGCTTTCTTT.

The CDR3 DNA reads as TGTGCCAGCAGTTACGACGGCACCTATAATTCACCCCTCCACTTT. Protein sequence: CASSYDGTYNSPLHF. The rearrangement uses TRBV6-5 and TRBJ1-6, with D unclear. Trimming removed 2 bases from V and 2 bases from J, with 7 bases in between. Germline V gives CDR1 MNHEY, CDR2 SVGAGI. The CDR3 totals 15 residues.

This chain links TRBV5-6 with TRBJ1-4; D remains ambiguous. Trimming removed 1 base at V and 0 bases at J, with 19 bases between. Germline V gives CDR1 SGHDT, CDR2 YYEEEE. The CDR3 sequence is 19 residues long. The CDR3 region has the DNA TGTGCCAGCAGCTTGTTCGCATTTTGGACGGCGGCAACTAATGAAAAACTGTTTTTT. Translated: CASSLFAFWTAATNEKLFF.

The chain uses TRBV5-1 and TRBJ2-2; D is possibly TRBD2 (6 bases). The CDR3 sequence is 18 residues long. The germline gives CDR1 SGHRS, CDR2 YFSETQ. The V end was cut by 4 bases, the J end by 0 bases, with 19 bases between. The CDR3: CASSPGLRGNANTGELFF. DNA for the CDR3: TGCGCCAGCAGCCCCGGTTTGCGGGGAAACGCGAACACCGGGGAGCTGTTTTTT. The full variable domain, rest sourced from reference TRBV5-1 and TRBJ2-2, is KAGVTQTPRYLIKTRGQQVTLSCSPISGHRSVSWYQQTPGQGLQFLFEYFSETQRNKGNFPGRFSGRQFSNSRSEMNVSTLELGDSALYLCASSPGLRGNANTGELFFGEGSRLTVL.

The chain uses TRBV2 and TRBJ1-6; TRBD1 matches 7 bases. Trimming cost V 4 bases and J 3 bases; bases outside gene matches: 0. CDR1 and CDR2 from the germline V gene are SNHLY and FYNNEI. The CDR3 extends over 14 amino acids. The CDR3 sequence is CASSGQGYNSPLHF. The CDR3 nucleotides read TGTGCCAGCAGTGGACAGGGCTATAATTCACCCCTCCACTTT.

CDR3 amino acids: CASSPTGLIWSYEQYF. CDR3 sequence (DNA): TGTGCCAGCAGCCCTACCGGACTTATCTGGAGCTACGAGCAGTACTTC. The chain joins TRBV5-6 to TRBJ2-7; weak D call: TRBD2 (5 bases). The CDR3 is made up of 16 amino acids. CDR1 SGHDT and CDR2 YYEEEE come from the germline V gene. V was clipped by 4 bases and J by 3 bases, with 20 bases between them.

The chain has TRBV28 and TRBJ2-5; the D call may be TRBD1 or TRBD2 (6 bases each). Looked up from germline, CDR1 is MDHEN and CDR2 is SYDVKM. Trimming shortened V by 2 bases and J by 5 bases, and 9 bases separated the two germline ends. This CDR3 contains 13 residues. Here the CDR3 DNA reads TGTGCCAGCAGTTTAGGGGGGCCGGAGACCCAGTACTTC. Amino acids: CASSLGGPETQYF.

This clone was seen more than once but under ten times. The rearrangement uses TRBV5-8 and TRBJ2-3, with TRBD1 matching 7 bases. V lost 4 bases, J lost 0 bases, and 8 bases stayed unmatched. CDR3 size: 16 residues. Germline CDR1 SGHTS, CDR2 YDEGEE. Here the CDR3 DNA reads TGTGCCAGCAGCAGGGGACAGAAAACTAGCACAGATACGCAGTATTTT. Its protein is CASSRGQKTSTDTQYF.

The chain has TRBV14 and TRBJ2-2; 14 nucleotides line up with TRBD2. The CDR3 runs 20 residues. The germline gives CDR1 SGHDN, CDR2 FVKESK. V was clipped by 3 bases and J by 1 base; unmatched bases: 10. The CDR3 DNA reads as TGTGCCAGCAGCCAGAGACCTGGGACTAGCGGGGGTCAGAACACCGGGGAGCTGTTTTTT. Protein sequence: CASSQRPGTSGGQNTGELFF.

This chain links TRBV4-1 with TRBJ2-1, with 11 bases fitting TRBD2. CDR3 size: 16 residues. Germline V gives CDR1 MGHRA, CDR2 YSYEKL. The V and J ends lost 2 bases and 6 bases, in that order; junction bases with no gene match: 6. The chain's CDR3 is CASSQSIAGGLNEQFF. The DNA for the CDR3 is TGCGCCAGCAGCCAATCCATAGCGGGGGGGCTCAATGAGCAGTTCTTC.

The chain combines TRBV6-1 with TRBJ2-7; no clear D gene. The germline gives CDR1 MNHNS, CDR2 SASEGT. The germline V and J ends were trimmed by 2 bases and 1 base, with 6 bases remaining between them. The CDR3 runs 13 residues. The CDR3 spells CASSEPTSYEQYF. CDR3 nucleotide sequence: TGTGCCAGCAGTGAACCTACTTCCTACGAGCAGTACTTC.

The chain employs TRBV4-2 and TRBJ2-7; 10 nucleotides agree with TRBD2. Germline V gene sequence: CDR1 LGHNA, CDR2 YNFKEQ. The CDR3 spans 15 residues. V dropped 1 base and J dropped 0; count of bases not matched to a gene: 0. The CDR3 protein is CASSQGLAGSYEQYF. In DNA form, the CDR3 reads TGTGCCAGCAGCCAAGGACTAGCGGGCTCCTACGAGCAGTACTTC.